This T cell receptor beta chain came from a study of CXCR3-negative and CXCR3-positive naive CD8 T cells. Study outcomes and limitations: Researchers report that CXCR3-positive naive cells carry more hydrophobic TRB CDR3s than CXCR3-negative naive cells. Memory CD8+ cells showed much lower diversity, while both naive subsets were comparably high. Both naive subsets, CXCR3-negative and CXCR3-positive, displayed similar TRBV-TRBJ usage, unlike memory cells.

CD8+ T cell subsets were each sorted in triplicate, more than 250,000 cells apiece. Definition of naive CD8+ T cells rested on a CD45RO-CCR7+CD27+CD95- profile. About this clonotype: The antigen remains undetermined.

The TRB libraries of cDNA were built by UMI-labeled 5' RACE. From its re-call of the 5' RACE reads, TCRdb lists each CDR3 protein once, without DNA. The sample totals 110,000 or so distinct CDR3 sequences. The CDR3 is 14 residues long. The genes are TRBV12-3 or TRBV12-4 and TRBJ2-1; TCRdb's D call, TRBD1, is unchecked because there is no DNA. The TCR was taken from a human donor in good health. Some clones in this sample may be carry-over from other donors' samples. The sample comprised naive CXCR3+ CD8+ T cells from blood. Documented subset: CD45RO-CCR7+CD27+CD95- naive CD8+ T cells expressing CXCR3 (TNR3+). CDR3 amino acids: CASSSGEWGNEQFF.